This T cell receptor beta chain was obtained from a study of cytomegalovirus exposure and HLA in healthy donors. The primer mix had 60 Vbeta and 13 Jbeta primers. Authors' methods: There were about 80 million unique TCR beta chains by a later count, and about 12 million of them were shared. Some clones are missing from TCRdb's copy, which holds only in-frame ones; the method was immunoSEQ multiplex PCR. Clone size and the V and J calls come from that table; the DNA yielded D and trimming. The table lists roughly 150,000 clones, roughly 80% of them singletons. This clone has a handful of counts. CDR1 and CDR2 from the germline V gene are SGDLS and YYNGEE. The ends lost 1 base at V and 4 bases at J; junction bases unmatched: 5. This CDR3 has 15 amino acids.

This receptor was obtained from a male donor in good health and CMV-seronegative. The sequenced sample consisted of PBMCs. The rearrangement uses TRBV9 and TRBJ1-5; 7 bases match TRBD1. The chain's CDR3 is CASSVTGASNQPQHF. In DNA form, the CDR3 reads TGTGCCAGCAGCGTAACAGGGGCTTCTAATCAGCCCCAGCATTTT.